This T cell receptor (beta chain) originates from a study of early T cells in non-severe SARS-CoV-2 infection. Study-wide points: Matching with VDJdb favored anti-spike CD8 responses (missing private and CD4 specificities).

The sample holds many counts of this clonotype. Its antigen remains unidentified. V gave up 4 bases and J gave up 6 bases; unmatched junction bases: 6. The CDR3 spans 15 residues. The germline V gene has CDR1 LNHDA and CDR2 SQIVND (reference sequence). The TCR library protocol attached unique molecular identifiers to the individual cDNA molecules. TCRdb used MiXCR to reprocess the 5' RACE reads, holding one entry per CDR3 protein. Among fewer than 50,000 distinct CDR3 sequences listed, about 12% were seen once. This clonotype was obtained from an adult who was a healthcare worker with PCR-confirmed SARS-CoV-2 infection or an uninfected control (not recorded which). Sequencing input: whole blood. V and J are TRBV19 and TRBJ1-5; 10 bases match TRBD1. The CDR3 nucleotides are TGTGCCAGTAGTACCCCGGGACAGGGGACTCAGCCCCAGCATTTT. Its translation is CASSTPGQGTQPQHF.